This TCR beta chain was identified during a study of blood T cell repertoires in COVID-19. Study-wide context: Samples of COVID-19 (acute and convalescent) were obtained from the United States, Italy and Spain. T cells, B-cell-depleted T cells, or PBMCs provided the cDNA or gDNA that served as material.

The assay was immunoSEQ multiplex PCR, and TCRdb's table has in-frame clones only and misses some. The table shows 95,000 to 150,000 clones, with around 86% occurring only once. CDR1 SGHDT and CDR2 YYEEEE come from the germline V gene. This CDR3 has 16 residues. J lost 4 bases, V lost 0 bases, and 8 bases had no gene match. This sequence joins TRBV5-6 and TRBJ1-1; 8 positions match TRBD1. The origin of this receptor is a man between 60 and 75 years old with acute or convalescent COVID-19. Specimen: peripheral blood. CDR3 bases: TGTGCCAGCAGCTTGGGGGCGACAGGGGCGGCCACTGAAGCTTTCTTT. Translation: CASSLGATGAATEAFF. Complete variable domain (other parts from reference TRBV5-6 and TRBJ1-1): DAGVTQSPTHLIKTRGQQVTLRCSPKSGHDTVSWYQQALGQGPQFIFQYYEEEERQRGNFPDRFSGHQFPNYSSELNVNALLLGDSALYLCASSLGATGAATEAFFGQGTRLTVV.